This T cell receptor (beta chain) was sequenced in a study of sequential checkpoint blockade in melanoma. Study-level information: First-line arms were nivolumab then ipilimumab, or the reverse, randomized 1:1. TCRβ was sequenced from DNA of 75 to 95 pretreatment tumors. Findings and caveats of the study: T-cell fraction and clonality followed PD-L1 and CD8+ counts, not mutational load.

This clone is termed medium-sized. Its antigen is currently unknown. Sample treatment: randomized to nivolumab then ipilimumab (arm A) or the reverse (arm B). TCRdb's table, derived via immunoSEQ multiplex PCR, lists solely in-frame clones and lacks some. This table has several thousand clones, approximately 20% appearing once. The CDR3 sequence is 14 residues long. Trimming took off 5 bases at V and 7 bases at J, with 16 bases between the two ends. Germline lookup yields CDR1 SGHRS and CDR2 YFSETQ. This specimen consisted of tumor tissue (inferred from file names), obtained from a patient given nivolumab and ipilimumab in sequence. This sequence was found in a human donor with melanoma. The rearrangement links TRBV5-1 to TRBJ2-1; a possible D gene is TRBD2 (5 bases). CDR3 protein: CASSYERVGNEQFF. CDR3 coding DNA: TGCGCCAGCAGTTACGAGAGGGTGGGGAATGAGCAGTTCTTC.